These T cell receptor beta chains were read from a single sample in a study of T-cell reconstitution after alpha-beta-depleted transplantation in children. TCRdb fed the PCR reads into MiXCR, producing one record per CDR3 protein. The profile shows more than 500,000 distinct CDR3 sequences, roughly 10% of them singletons. The source was PBMCs, mostly from graft donor cells, collected 180 days after TCRalphabeta/CD19-depleted stem cell transplant. The receptors originated from a female patient younger than 10 who had a stem cell transplant for aplastic anemia, so the T cells may come from the graft donor. The CDR3 runs from the conserved cysteine through the conserved F or W. D genes are given only for firm matches. Part of the rows lack a size; the others show once, few, many or a class for expanded clones.

D	V	J	size	CDR3	DNA
-	TRBV29-1	TRBJ1-5	many	CSVLPLGINQPQHF	TGCAGCGTTCTCCCCTTAGGGATTAATCAGCCCCAGCATTTT
-	TRBV20-1	TRBJ2-3	-	CSARQGLGSTDTQYF	TGCAGTGCTAGACAGGGGCTCGGGAGCACAGATACGCAGTATTTT
TRBD1	TRBV12-3/TRBV12-4	TRBJ1-2	-	CASSFGGQGRGYTF	TGTGCCAGCAGTTTTGGGGGACAGGGGCGCGGCTACACCTTC
-	TRBV28	TRBJ1-5	many	CASSSALREWNQPQHF	TGTGCCAGCAGTTCCGCATTACGGGAGTGGAATCAGCCCCAGCATTTT
-	TRBV5-8	TRBJ2-1	medium-sized	CASSLAVFPFF	TGTGCCAGCAGCTTGGCCGTTTTCCCGTTCTTC
-	TRBV29-1	TRBJ1-4	few	CSVDVGPPQGEKLFF	TGCAGCGTTGATGTTGGGCCCCCGCAGGGTGAAAAACTGTTTTTT
TRBD2	TRBV6-2/TRBV6-3	TRBJ2-5	few	CASTSGTSRETQYF	TGTGCCAGCACCTCCGGGACTAGCCGGGAGACCCAGTACTTC
-	TRBV7-2	TRBJ2-5	-	CASSGHQETQYF	TGTGCCAGCAGTGGGCACCAAGAGACCCAGTACTTC
TRBD1	TRBV14	TRBJ1-6	few	CASSPPGQWSPLHF	TGTGCCAGCAGCCCACCGGGACAGTGGTCACCCCTCCACTTT
TRBD1	TRBV28	TRBJ1-5	many	CASSLWTGERSQPQHF	TGTGCCAGCAGTCTATGGACAGGGGAGAGAAGTCAGCCCCAGCATTTT
-	TRBV20-1	TRBJ2-7	-	CSAGTRGTYEQYF	TGCAGTGCCGGGACAAGGGGAACCTACGAGCAGTACTTC
TRBD1	TRBV4-3	TRBJ2-7	-	CASSQEWTGKPYEQYF	TGCGCCAGCAGCCAAGAATGGACAGGGAAACCCTACGAGCAGTACTTC
-	TRBV7-9	TRBJ2-5	few	CASSLARQQETQYF	TGTGCCAGCAGCTTAGCGCGGCAGCAAGAGACCCAGTACTTC
-	TRBV27	TRBJ1-1	few	CASSSQEARLTDGAFF	TGTGCCAGCAGTTCTCAAGAGGCGAGACTGACCGACGGGGCTTTCTTT
TRBD2	TRBV28	TRBJ2-1	many	CASSLWTSGRNNEQFF	TGTGCCAGCAGTTTATGGACTAGCGGGAGGAACAATGAGCAGTTCTTC
-	TRBV12-3/TRBV12-4	TRBJ2-3	few	CASRFGPPNTDTQYF	TGTGCCAGCAGGTTTGGGCCACCGAACACAGATACGCAGTATTTT